The 24 T cell receptor beta chains below all came from one sample that was sequenced in a study of T cells in localized non-small cell lung cancer (dated by TCRdb to 2019 to 2021). The protocol used for the library was the immunoSEQ multiplex PCR assay. The table was pulled from immuneACCESS by TCRdb, which kept in-frame rearrangements only. Such tables lose some clones; where checked, under half of the loss comes from unresolved V genes, and the rest has no known cause. The sample table contains over 45,000 clones; only one count was recorded for about 80% of them. Less than 20% of the sample is taken by the ten largest. Sequenced here: peripheral blood, sampled before any cancer treatment. The receptor set was obtained from a man aged 40 to 70 with stage I squamous cell lung carcinoma.

Here the CDR3 DNA reads TGTGCCAGCAGTGAAGCGTTGGATACGCAGTATTTT. Protein: CASSEALDTQYF. The rearrangement uses TRBV6-1 and TRBJ2-3, with D unresolved. Germline values: CDR1 MNHNS, CDR2 SASEGT. The CDR3 is 12 residues long. V lost 0 bases and J lost 6, with 4 bases in between.

The CDR3 coding sequence is TGTGCCAACTCGGCGGGGACTACTGGAAACACCATATATTTT. Amino acid sequence: CANSAGTTGNTIYF. The V and J genes are TRBV7-9 and TRBJ1-3; TRBD1 might be the D (5 bases). Trimming stripped 10 bases from V and 2 bases from J, with 15 bases between. This CDR3 comprises 14 residues. The V gene's germline CDR1 is SEHNR and CDR2 FQNEAQ (reference sequence).

This chain uses TRBV7-2 with TRBJ2-5; D is possibly TRBD1 or TRBD2 (5 bases each). Germline assignment: CDR1 SGHTA and CDR2 FQGNSA. Deletions cut 5 bases from V and 3 bases from J, with 16 bases between. CDR3 length: 15 residues. The CDR3: CASSLGPGPEETQYF. The DNA of the CDR3 is TGTGCCAGCAGCCTGGGACCAGGGCCTGAAGAGACCCAGTACTTC.

This chain joins TRBV9 and TRBJ1-6; D perhaps matches TRBD1 (5 bases). The CDR3 contains 15 residues. With 0 bases removed from V and 7 bases from J, the gap between germline ends came to 11 bases. CDR1 is SGDLS and CDR2 is YYNGEE in the germline V gene. The CDR3 protein is CASSVATGRNSPLHF. CDR3 sequence (DNA): TGTGCCAGCAGCGTAGCTACAGGAAGGAATTCACCCCTCCACTTT.

The chain joins TRBV29-1 to TRBJ1-2, with D maybe TRBD1 (6 bases). The CDR3 runs to 13 residues. The germline V gene encodes CDR1 SQVTM and CDR2 ANQGSEA. Trimming shortened V by 5 bases and J by 6 bases, and 16 bases separated the two germline ends. The CDR3 loop reads CSVSWGAGDGYTF. Written as DNA, the CDR3 is TGCAGCGTTTCGTGGGGGGCTGGGGATGGCTACACCTTC.

The CDR3 nucleotides read TGCGCCAGCAGTTTCGGACAGGCTGATTCGGACACTGAAGCTTTCTTT. Protein product: CASSFGQADSDTEAFF. The V gene is TRBV4-1, the J gene TRBJ1-1; 7 nucleotides align to TRBD1. With V trimmed by 6 bases and J by 3 bases, 13 bases remained unmatched. The CDR3 is 16 amino acids. Per germline, CDR1 MGHRA and CDR2 YSYEKL.

The genes are TRBV5-6 and TRBJ2-3; 9 positions match TRBD2. This CDR3 comprises 16 residues. The V and J ends lost 0 bases and 1 base, in that order; junction bases with no gene match: 3. Germline loops: CDR1 SGHDT, CDR2 YYEEEE. CDR3 loop: CASSLVAGARTDTQYF. CDR3 sequence (DNA): TGTGCCAGCAGCTTGGTAGCGGGGGCTCGCACAGATACGCAGTATTTT.

In its sample, this clone was seen a few times. The J gene is TRBJ1-1, the V gene TRBV7-9; 7 bases map to TRBD1. Germline-derived CDR1 and CDR2 are SEHNR and FQNEAQ (reference sequence). V was clipped by 5 bases and J by 13 bases; unmatched bases: 13. This CDR3 has 13 amino acids. In DNA form, the CDR3 reads TGTGCCAGCAGCACAAGCGGGGACAGTCTCGTTTTCTTT. Protein: CASSTSGDSLVFF.

This clone was observed a few times. The chain links TRBV27 to TRBJ2-5; 8 bases fit TRBD1. The V gene's germline CDR1 is MNHEY and CDR2 SMNVEV (reference sequence). Losses at the gene ends were 4 bases for V and 5 bases for J; bases not matched to a gene: 6. The CDR3 is 14 amino acids. Written as DNA, the CDR3 is TGTGCCAGCAGTTCTGACAGGGGTACGGAGACCCAGTACTTC. Translated, it gives CASSSDRGTETQYF.

In DNA, the CDR3 is TGTGCCAGCTCCTCAGGTGTCACTGAAGCTTTCTTT. Encoded protein: CASSSGVTEAFF. V gene TRBV18 combines with J gene TRBJ1-1; D is undetermined. The CDR3 runs to 12 residues. Trimming left V 6 bases short and J 4 bases short, with 9 bases between. Germline CDR1 KGHSH, CDR2 LQKENI.

Details on this clone: A far more abundant clone sits one base away, making this likely a read error. The J gene is TRBJ1-5, the V gene TRBV7-2; D is ambiguous. This CDR3 has 14 amino acids. V lost 6 bases and J 0 bases, leaving 9 bases between the germline ends. In germline, CDR1 is SGHTA, CDR2 FQGNSA. The CDR3 nucleotides are TGTGCCAGCAGGGACTCCTATAGCAATCAGCCCCAGCATTTT. It encodes CASRDSYSNQPQHF.

This chain links TRBV7-8 with TRBJ2-1, with 12 bases aligning to TRBD2. The germline V gene encodes CDR1 SGHVS and CDR2 FQNEAQ. V lost 5 bases, J lost 6 bases, and 8 bases stayed unmatched. This CDR3 is built from 16 residues. The DNA of the CDR3 is TGTGCCAGCAGCAAACCTAGCGGGGGGGGCTCCAATGAGCAGTTCTTC. It is translated as CASSKPSGGGSNEQFF.

The chain employs TRBV27 and TRBJ1-5; 8 bases agree with TRBD1. This CDR3 comprises 14 residues. V lost 6 bases and J lost 6; bases outside the gene matches: 7. Germline CDR1 reads MNHEY; CDR2 reads SMNVEV (reference sequence). This CDR3 is CASSVTGVGQPQHF. CDR3 nucleotides: TGTGCCAGCAGCGTGACAGGGGTGGGTCAGCCCCAGCATTTT.

The gene calls are TRBV28 and TRBJ1-5, with D unclear. This CDR3 region has 14 residues. Germline V CDR1 and CDR2: MDHEN, SYDVKM. V dropped 3 bases and J dropped 4 bases, with 10 bases sitting between them. The CDR3 DNA reads as TGTGCCAGCAGTTTTGCGGGGTGGAATCAGCCCCAGCATTTT. This gives the protein CASSFAGWNQPQHF. The entire variable domain, with the rest obtained from reference TRBV28 and TRBJ1-5, is as follows: DVKVTQSSRYLVKRTGEKVFLECVQDMDHENMFWYRQDPGLGLRLIYFSYDVKMKEKGDIPEGYSVSREKKERFSLILESASTNQTSMYLCASSFAGWNQPQHFGDGTRLSIL.

The chain links TRBV5-4 to TRBJ2-2, with TRBD2 as a possible D gene (7 bases). Trimming left V 1 base short and J 3 bases short, with 10 bases between. This CDR3 has 15 residues. Per the germline V gene, CDR1 is SGHNT and CDR2 is YYREEE (reference sequence). In DNA, the CDR3 is TGTGCCAGCAGCTTGCAGGGGAGGGACACCGGGGAGCTGTTTTTT. Residues: CASSLQGRDTGELFF. The full variable domain, with the rest looked up from reference TRBV5-4 and TRBJ2-2, is ETGVTQSPTHLIKTRGQQVTLRCSSQSGHNTVSWYQQALGQGPQFIFQYYREEENGRGNFPPRFSGLQFPNYSSELNVNALELDDSALYLCASSLQGRDTGELFFGEGSRLTVL.

This sequence joins TRBV7-9 and TRBJ1-2; 9 bases fit TRBD1. Germline lookup yields CDR1 SEHNR and CDR2 FQNEAQ (reference sequence). J gave up 8 bases and V 2 bases, and 12 bases lay outside the gene matches. CDR3 length: 16 residues. The CDR3 region is CASSLSATGGAKGYTF. CDR3 DNA: TGTGCCAGCAGCTTATCAGCAACAGGGGGCGCGAAAGGCTACACCTTC.

This clone was seen a few times. The rearrangement uses TRBV28 and TRBJ1-2, with TRBD1 matching 7 bases. Germline V CDR1 and CDR2: MDHEN, SYDVKM. This CDR3 region has 14 residues. J lost 7 bases, V lost 3 bases, and 8 bases had no gene match. In nucleotides, the CDR3 is TGTGCCAGCAGTTTTATAGGGGGCGCGGCTGGCTACACCTTC. As protein: CASSFIGGAAGYTF.

This chain joins TRBV6-1 and TRBJ1-1; D gene uncertain. Trimming left V 7 bases short and J 0 bases short, with 9 bases between. The CDR3 totals 13 residues. Per the germline V gene, CDR1 is MNHNS and CDR2 is SASEGT. CDR3 nucleotide sequence: TGTGCCAGCACCAGAGCGGTGAACACTGAAGCTTTCTTT. Encoded protein: CASTRAVNTEAFF.

The genes are TRBV19 and TRBJ1-4; possible D gene TRBD1, 5 bases. CDR1 and CDR2 (germline): LNHDA, SQIVND (reference sequence). V was pared by 3 bases and J by 6 bases, with 11 bases between. The CDR3 totals 14 residues. CDR3 DNA: TGTGCCAGTAGTATCCCAGGGAGGTATGAAAAACTGTTTTTT. Protein sequence: CASSIPGRYEKLFF.

This clone has more than one count but fewer than ten. The chain couples TRBV7-3 to TRBJ2-1; D is uncertain. V was trimmed by 1 base and J by 8 bases, leaving 9 bases between them. The CDR3 is 13 residues long. Per germline, CDR1 SGHTA and CDR2 FQGTGA. DNA of the CDR3: TGTGCCAGCAGCTTAAACGGTATCGATGAGCAGTTCTTC. This sequence encodes CASSLNGIDEQFF.

This clone has just a few counts. The J gene is TRBJ2-7, the V gene TRBV11-2; D call uncertain. The CDR3 covers 14 residues. The germline V gene has CDR1 SGHAT and CDR2 FQNNGV. The ends were cut back, 4 bases at V and 2 bases at J, with 12 bases in the middle. The CDR3 protein is CASSSLRFAYEQYF. DNA for the CDR3: TGTGCCAGCAGCTCGTTAAGGTTTGCCTACGAGCAGTACTTC.

The V call is TRBV6-6, the J call TRBJ1-2, with TRBD1 matching over 7 bases. There are 14 residues in the CDR3. V lost 7 bases and J lost 4; bases outside the gene matches: 9. The germline V gene encodes CDR1 MNHNY and CDR2 SVGAGI (reference sequence). CDR3 sequence reads: CASTEQGSLYGYTF. CDR3 DNA: TGTGCCAGCACCGAACAGGGGTCTCTCTATGGCTACACCTTC.

This sequence joins TRBV19 and TRBJ1-5; D is unresolved. CDR3 length: 17 residues. Germline V gene lookup returns CDR1 LNHDA and CDR2 SQIVND (reference sequence). Trimming took 7 bases from V and 1 from J, leaving 20 bases between them. As DNA, the CDR3 is TGTGCCAGTATAGGGTTCGAGGGAATTGGGAGCAATCAGCCCCAGCATTTT. As protein: CASIGFEGIGSNQPQHF.

V and J are TRBV19 and TRBJ2-1; tentative D call: TRBD1 (5 bases). The CDR3 extends over 13 amino acids. V lost 5 bases and J lost 1, with 6 bases in between. Germline V lookup: CDR1 LNHDA, CDR2 SQIVND (reference sequence). The CDR3 DNA sequence: TGTGCCAGTAGTTGGACATCCTACAATGAGCAGTTCTTC. Translation gives CASSWTSYNEQFF.